This is a list of T cell receptor beta chains from one sample in a study of low-dose radiotherapy and immunotherapy resistance in tumors. TCRdb redid the calling of the reads with MiXCR, one entry per CDR3 protein. The top ten hold 8.5% to 14% of the sample, which has tens of thousands of distinct CDR3 sequences, approximately 31% seen once. This specimen consisted of PBMCs, obtained before treatment. Receptors originate from a female donor with ovarian cancer. CDR3s include the opening cysteine and the closing phenylalanine or tryptophan. The D gene is left open where the match is weak. Some rows mark clone size as missing; the rest say once, few, many or name a class of expanded clone.

abundance	v_gene	len	d_gene	j_gene	CDR3aa	CDR3nt
many	TRBV6-2/TRBV6-3	14	TRBD2	TRBJ2-1	CASSRLAVYNEQFF	TGTGCCAGCAGCAGACTAGCGGTTTACAATGAGCAGTTCTTC
many	TRBV7-9	15	TRBD2	TRBJ2-7	CASSSHSGVSYEQYF	TGTGCCAGCAGCTCCCATAGCGGGGTTTCCTACGAGCAGTACTTC
few	TRBV3-1	14	NA	TRBJ2-5	CASSQDPGRETQYF	TGTGCCAGCAGCCAAGACCCCGGCAGAGAGACCCAGTACTTC
many	TRBV4-1	13	NA	TRBJ1-5	CASSRGRDQPQHF	TGCGCCAGCAGCCGGGGGCGGGACCAGCCCCAGCATTTT
many	TRBV28	14	TRBD2	TRBJ2-7	CASSKAGASMEQYF	TGTGCCAGCAGTAAAGCGGGAGCATCGATGGAGCAGTACTTC
many	TRBV10-2	16	NA	TRBJ1-1	CASTIDPQGFGTEAFF	TGCGCCAGCACCATAGACCCCCAGGGTTTTGGCACTGAAGCTTTCTTT
NA	TRBV7-2	14	NA	TRBJ1-5	CASSLRKDNQPQHF	TGTGCCAGCAGCTTAAGGAAGGACAATCAGCCCCAGCATTTT
many	TRBV5-1	16	TRBD1	TRBJ2-1	CASSLQLTGGINEQFF	TGCGCCAGCAGCTTACAATTGACAGGGGGGATTAATGAGCAGTTCTTC
few	TRBV11-2	14	TRBD1	TRBJ1-6	CASSSGQGRSPLHF	TGTGCCAGCAGCTCTGGACAGGGGCGTTCACCCCTCCACTTT
many	TRBV7-6	15	NA	TRBJ2-2	CASSLQIANTGELFF	TGTGCCAGCAGCTTGCAGATCGCGAACACCGGGGAGCTGTTTTTT
many	TRBV4-2	16	TRBD2	TRBJ2-3	CASSQMTSGGTDTQYF	TGTGCCAGCAGCCAAATGACTAGCGGAGGCACAGATACGCAGTATTTT
many	TRBV3-1	14	NA	TRBJ1-1	CASSQLGSDTEAFF	TGTGCCAGCAGCCAATTGGGGTCGGACACTGAAGCTTTCTTT
NA	TRBV7-9	14	NA	TRBJ2-2	CASSLWTNTGELFF	TGTGCCAGCAGCTTATGGACAAACACCGGGGAGCTGTTTTTT
many	TRBV29-1	13	NA	TRBJ2-5	CSVETGPRETQYF	TGCAGCGTCGAAACGGGACCACGGGAGACCCAGTACTTC
many	TRBV19	16	TRBD2	TRBJ2-5	CASSVTASGGEETQYF	TGTGCCAGTAGTGTGACCGCTAGCGGGGGCGAAGAGACCCAGTACTTC
many	TRBV5-1	14	TRBD1	TRBJ2-7	CASSKRQGTYEQYF	TGCGCCAGCAGCAAAAGACAGGGGACCTACGAGCAGTACTTC
few	TRBV12-3/TRBV12-4	13	NA	TRBJ1-2	CASSFVPGYGYTF	TGTGCCAGCAGTTTTGTTCCAGGCTATGGCTACACCTTC
many	TRBV7-2	14	TRBD2	TRBJ2-3	CASSRGGRGDTQYF	TGTGCCAGCAGTCGGGGAGGGCGGGGGGATACGCAGTATTTT
NA	TRBV11-2	17	TRBD2	TRBJ2-1	CASSLGGGSKTYNEQFF	TGTGCCAGCAGCTTAGGGGGCGGGAGTAAAACCTACAATGAGCAGTTCTTC
many	TRBV28	15	TRBD1	TRBJ1-5	CASSDRGRGNQPQHF	TGTGCCAGCAGTGACAGGGGGCGAGGTAATCAGCCCCAGCATTTT
NA	TRBV6-8	13	NA	TRBJ1-1	CASSPTRGAEAFF	TGTGCCAGCAGTCCGACTCGGGGGGCTGAAGCTTTCTTT
many	TRBV20-1	16	NA	TRBJ2-3	CSARDLAEQPPDTQYF	TGCAGTGCTAGAGATCTTGCGGAACAGCCTCCAGATACGCAGTATTTT
NA	TRBV29-1	16	NA	TRBJ2-1	CSVEMRLGRIYNEQFF	TGCAGCGTTGAGATGCGTCTGGGGAGAATCTACAATGAGCAGTTCTTC
NA	TRBV6-2/TRBV6-3	15	TRBD1	TRBJ2-7	CASSYGGQGLYEQYF	TGTGCCAGCAGTTACGGGGGACAGGGATTGTACGAGCAGTACTTC
NA	TRBV9	15	TRBD2	TRBJ2-3	CASSVLAGGTDTQYF	TGTGCCAGCAGCGTACTAGCGGGGGGGACAGATACGCAGTATTTT
many	TRBV27	18	NA	TRBJ1-6	CASSVTRQEYSYNSPLHF	TGTGCCAGCAGTGTTACCCGACAGGAGTACTCCTATAATTCACCCCTCCACTTT
many	TRBV20-1	16	TRBD2	TRBJ2-1	CSARLAGGPMRNEQFF	TGCAGTGCTAGACTAGCGGGAGGGCCAATGCGGAATGAGCAGTTCTTC
NA	TRBV4-1	15	NA	TRBJ2-7	CASSLQVRGAHEQYF	TGCGCCAGCAGCCTGCAAGTCAGGGGGGCCCACGAGCAGTACTTC
NA	TRBV28	14	TRBD1	TRBJ2-5	CASRRQGAGETQYF	TGTGCCAGCAGGCGACAGGGGGCAGGAGAGACCCAGTACTTC
many	TRBV11-2	11	NA	TRBJ2-7	CASSLADEQYF	TGTGCCAGCAGCTTAGCTGACGAGCAGTACTTC
NA	TRBV20-1	16	NA	TRBJ1-2	CSAAPLGAMSGVGYTF	TGCAGTGCCGCTCCGCTAGGGGCAATGAGTGGGGTTGGCTACACCTTC
many	TRBV2	14	NA	TRBJ1-4	CASSGGATNEKLFF	TGTGCCAGCAGTGGAGGGGCGACTAATGAAAAACTGTTTTTT
many	TRBV6-1	15	NA	TRBJ2-1	CASSVAIGGRDEQFF	TGTGCCAGCAGTGTCGCCATTGGGGGGCGGGATGAGCAGTTCTTC
many	TRBV5-1	19	TRBD1	TRBJ2-1	CASSLVMGRTRDSYNEQFF	TGCGCCAGCAGCTTAGTTATGGGTCGAACCCGGGACAGCTACAATGAGCAGTTCTTC
NA	TRBV23-1	15	TRBD2	TRBJ2-3	CASNPTSGGANTQYF	TGCGCCAGCAACCCGACTAGCGGGGGGGCTAATACGCAGTATTTT
many	TRBV6-2/TRBV6-3	13	TRBD1	TRBJ1-4	CASSWDRNEKLFF	TGTGCCAGCAGTTGGGACAGGAATGAAAAACTGTTTTTT
many	TRBV7-4	16	TRBD1	TRBJ2-3	CASTSGTGDHTDTQYF	TGTGCCAGCACCTCTGGGACAGGGGACCACACAGATACGCAGTATTTT
many	TRBV19	14	TRBD2	TRBJ2-7	CASRPSGGSYEQYF	TGTGCCAGTAGGCCCAGCGGGGGCTCCTACGAGCAGTACTTC
few	TRBV30	14	NA	TRBJ2-2	CAWSRRADTGELFF	TGTGCCTGGAGCAGGAGGGCCGACACCGGGGAGCTGTTTTTT
many	TRBV29-1	14	TRBD1	TRBJ2-1	CSASDRVVHNEQFF	TGCAGCGCTTCGGACAGGGTGGTCCACAATGAGCAGTTCTTC
NA	TRBV27	16	NA	TRBJ1-1	CASSSINRNPNTEAFF	TGTGCCAGCAGTTCGATAAACAGGAATCCGAACACTGAAGCTTTCTTT
many	TRBV2	13	NA	TRBJ2-2	CASRNTATGELFF	TGTGCCAGCAGAAACACAGCCACCGGGGAGCTGTTTTTT
many	TRBV30	13	TRBD1	TRBJ1-1	CAWSRRAGQEAFF	TGTGCCTGGAGTCGCCGGGCGGGACAGGAAGCTTTCTTT
few	TRBV3-1	15	NA	TRBJ1-5	CASSQDRRSNQPQHF	TGTGCCAGCAGCCAAGATCGTAGGTCCAATCAGCCCCAGCATTTT
many	TRBV20-1	13	NA	TRBJ2-7	CSASHPARGEQYF	TGCAGTGCTAGTCACCCGGCTCGGGGGGAGCAGTACTTC
many	TRBV5-1	15	TRBD2	TRBJ2-7	CASSSGGVLSYEQYF	TGCGCCAGCAGCTCCGGGGGGGTACTCTCCTACGAGCAGTACTTC
many	TRBV28	15	NA	TRBJ1-5	CASSSPTGGGQPQHF	TGTGCCAGCAGTTCACCCACGGGGGGTGGTCAGCCCCAGCATTTT
few	TRBV29-1	14	NA	TRBJ2-3	CSVVPSMGTDTQYF	TGCAGCGTTGTTCCCTCCATGGGCACAGATACGCAGTATTTT
many	TRBV30	14	NA	TRBJ2-1	CAWNRQASYNEQFF	TGTGCCTGGAATCGTCAAGCCTCCTACAATGAGCAGTTCTTC
many	TRBV4-2	18	NA	TRBJ2-2	CASSQDNGGLPSGGELFF	TGTGCCAGCAGCCAAGATAACGGAGGACTTCCCTCCGGCGGGGAGCTGTTTTTT
few	TRBV6-5	14	NA	TRBJ2-1	CASTGIRNPNEQFF	TGTGCCAGCACGGGAATTAGGAATCCCAATGAGCAGTTCTTC
many	TRBV7-6	14	TRBD2	TRBJ2-7	CASSGLLAGGPQYF	TGTGCCAGCAGCGGACTACTAGCGGGAGGCCCCCAGTACTTC